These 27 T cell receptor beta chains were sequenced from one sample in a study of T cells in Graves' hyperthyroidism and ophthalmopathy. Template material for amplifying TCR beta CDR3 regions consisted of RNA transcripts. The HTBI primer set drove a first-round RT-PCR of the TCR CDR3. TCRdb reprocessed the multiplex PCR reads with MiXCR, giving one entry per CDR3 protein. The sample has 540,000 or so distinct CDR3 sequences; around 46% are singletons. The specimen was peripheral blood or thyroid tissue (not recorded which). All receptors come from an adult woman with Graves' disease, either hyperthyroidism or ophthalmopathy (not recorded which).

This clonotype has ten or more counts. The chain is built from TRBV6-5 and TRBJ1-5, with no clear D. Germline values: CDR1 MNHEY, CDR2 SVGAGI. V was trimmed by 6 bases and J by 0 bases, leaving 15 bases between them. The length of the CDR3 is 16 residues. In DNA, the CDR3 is TGTGCCAGCAGGGCCGCGGCAGTTTATAGCAATCAGCCCCAGCATTTT. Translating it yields CASRAAAVYSNQPQHF.

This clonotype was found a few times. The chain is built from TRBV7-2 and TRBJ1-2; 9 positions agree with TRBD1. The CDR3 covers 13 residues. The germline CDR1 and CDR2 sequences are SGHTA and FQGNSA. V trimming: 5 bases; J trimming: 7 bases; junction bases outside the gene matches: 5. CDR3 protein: CASSRRTGAGYTF. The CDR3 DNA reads TGTGCCAGCAGCCGTAGGACAGGGGCTGGCTACACCTTC.

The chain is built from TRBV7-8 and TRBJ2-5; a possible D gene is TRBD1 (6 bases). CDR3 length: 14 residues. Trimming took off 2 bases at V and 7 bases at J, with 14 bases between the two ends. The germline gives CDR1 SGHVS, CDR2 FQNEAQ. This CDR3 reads CASSLTTGPGTQYF. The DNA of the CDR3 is TGTGCCAGCAGCTTAACTACAGGGCCTGGGACCCAGTACTTC.

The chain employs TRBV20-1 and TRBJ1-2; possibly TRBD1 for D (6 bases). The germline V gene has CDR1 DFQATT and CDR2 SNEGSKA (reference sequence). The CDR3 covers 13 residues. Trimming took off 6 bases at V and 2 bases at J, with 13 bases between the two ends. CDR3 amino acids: CSASTTGNYGYTF. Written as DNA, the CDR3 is TGCAGTGCATCTACAACAGGGAACTATGGCTACACCTTC.

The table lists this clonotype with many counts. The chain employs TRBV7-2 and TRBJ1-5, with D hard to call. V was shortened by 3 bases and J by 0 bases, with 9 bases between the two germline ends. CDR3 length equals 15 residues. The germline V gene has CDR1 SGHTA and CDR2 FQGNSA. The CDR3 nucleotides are TGTGCCAGCAGCTTGGGCACAGCTAGCAATCAGCCCCAGCATTTT. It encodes CASSLGTASNQPQHF.

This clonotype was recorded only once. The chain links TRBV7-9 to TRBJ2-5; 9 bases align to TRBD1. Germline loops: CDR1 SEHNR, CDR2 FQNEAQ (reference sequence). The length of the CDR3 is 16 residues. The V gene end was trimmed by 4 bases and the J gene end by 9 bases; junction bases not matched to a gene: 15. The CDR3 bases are TGTGCCAGCAGCTCCCGGGACAGGGTGCCCGGGGAGCCCCAGTACTTC. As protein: CASSSRDRVPGEPQYF. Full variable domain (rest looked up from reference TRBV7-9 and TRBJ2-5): DTGVSQNPRHKITKRGQNVTFRCDPISEHNRLYWYRQTLGQGPEFLTYFQNEAQLEKSRLLSDRFSAERPKGSFSTLEIQRTEQGDSAMYLCASSSRDRVPGEPQYFGPGTRLLVL.

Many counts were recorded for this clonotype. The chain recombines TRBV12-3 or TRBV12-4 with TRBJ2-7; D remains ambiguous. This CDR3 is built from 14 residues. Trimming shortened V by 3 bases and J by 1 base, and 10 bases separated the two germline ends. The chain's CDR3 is CASSLMTASYEQYF. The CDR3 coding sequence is TGTGCCAGCAGTTTGATGACTGCGTCCTACGAGCAGTACTTC.

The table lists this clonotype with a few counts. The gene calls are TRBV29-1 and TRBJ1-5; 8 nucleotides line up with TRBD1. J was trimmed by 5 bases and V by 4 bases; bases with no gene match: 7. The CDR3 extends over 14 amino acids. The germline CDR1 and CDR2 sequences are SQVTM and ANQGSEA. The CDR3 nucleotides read TGCAGCGTTGCGCAGGGGGCGGGGGATCAGCCCCAGCATTTT. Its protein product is CSVAQGAGDQPQHF.

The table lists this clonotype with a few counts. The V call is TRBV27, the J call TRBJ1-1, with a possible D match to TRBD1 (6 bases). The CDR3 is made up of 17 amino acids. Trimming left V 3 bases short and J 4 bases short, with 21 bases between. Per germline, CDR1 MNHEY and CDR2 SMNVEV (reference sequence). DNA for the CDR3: TGTGCCAGCAGTTTCTCCAGGGGAGTGTCCTTAGGCACTGAAGCTTTCTTT. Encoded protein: CASSFSRGVSLGTEAFF.

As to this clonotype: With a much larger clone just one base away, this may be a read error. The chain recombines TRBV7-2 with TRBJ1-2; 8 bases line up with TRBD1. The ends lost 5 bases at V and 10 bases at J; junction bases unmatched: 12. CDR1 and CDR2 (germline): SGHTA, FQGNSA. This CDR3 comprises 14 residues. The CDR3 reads CASSHPGRGRTYTF. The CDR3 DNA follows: TGTGCCAGCAGCCACCCCGGCAGGGGGCGAACCTACACCTTC. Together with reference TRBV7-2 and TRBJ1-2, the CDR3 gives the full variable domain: GAGVSQSPSNKVTEKGKDVELRCDPISGHTALYWYRQSLGQGLEFLIYFQGNSAPDKSGLPSDRFSAERTGGSVSTLTIQRTQQEDSAVYLCASSHPGRGRTYTFGSGTRLTVV.

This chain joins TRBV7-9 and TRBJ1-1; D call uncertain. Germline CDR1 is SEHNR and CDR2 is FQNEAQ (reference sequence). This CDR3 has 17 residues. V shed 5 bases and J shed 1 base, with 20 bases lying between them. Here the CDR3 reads CASSSDGPTATNTEAFF. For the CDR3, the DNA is TGTGCCAGCAGCAGTGACGGCCCCACAGCTACGAACACTGAAGCTTTCTTT.

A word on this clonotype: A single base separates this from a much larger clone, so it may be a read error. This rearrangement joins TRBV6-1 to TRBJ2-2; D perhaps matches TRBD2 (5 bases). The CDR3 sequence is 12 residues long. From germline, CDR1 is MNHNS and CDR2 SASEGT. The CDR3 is CASSYNPGEPFF. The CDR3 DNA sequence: TGTGCCAGCAGTTACAACCCCGGGGAGCCGTTTTTT.

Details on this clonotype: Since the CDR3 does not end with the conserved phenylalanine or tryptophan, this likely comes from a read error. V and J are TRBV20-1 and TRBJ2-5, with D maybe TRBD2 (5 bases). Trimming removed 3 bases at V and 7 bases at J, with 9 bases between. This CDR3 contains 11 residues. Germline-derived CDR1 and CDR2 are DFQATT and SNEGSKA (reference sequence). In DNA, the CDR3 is TGCAGTGCTAGCACTCGGGGGACCCAGTACCTC. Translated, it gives CSASTRGTQYL.

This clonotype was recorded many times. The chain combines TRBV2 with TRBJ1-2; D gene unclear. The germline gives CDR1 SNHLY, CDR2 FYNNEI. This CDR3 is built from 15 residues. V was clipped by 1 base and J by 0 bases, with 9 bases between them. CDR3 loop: CASSEVWTANYGYTF. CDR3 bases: TGTGCCAGCAGTGAAGTTTGGACGGCTAACTATGGCTACACCTTC. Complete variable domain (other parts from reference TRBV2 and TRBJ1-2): EPEVTQTPSHQVTQMGQEVILRCVPISNHLYFYWYRQILGQKVEFLVSFYNNEISEKSEIFDDQFSVERPDGSNFTLKIRSTKLEDSAMYFCASSEVWTANYGYTFGSGTRLTVV.

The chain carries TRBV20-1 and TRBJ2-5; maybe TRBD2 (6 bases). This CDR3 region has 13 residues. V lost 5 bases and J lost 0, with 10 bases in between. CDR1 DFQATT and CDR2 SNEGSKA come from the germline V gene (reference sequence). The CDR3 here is CSAAGGHQETQYF. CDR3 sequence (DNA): TGCAGTGCTGCCGGGGGACACCAAGAGACCCAGTACTTC.

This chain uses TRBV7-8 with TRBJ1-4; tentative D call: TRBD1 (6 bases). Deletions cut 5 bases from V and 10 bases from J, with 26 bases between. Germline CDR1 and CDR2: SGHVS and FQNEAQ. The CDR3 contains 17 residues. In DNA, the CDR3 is TGTGCCAGCAGCGAAAGTGGGGCTGGGGGGGCAGGCGGAAAACTGTTTTTT. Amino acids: CASSESGAGGAGGKLFF.

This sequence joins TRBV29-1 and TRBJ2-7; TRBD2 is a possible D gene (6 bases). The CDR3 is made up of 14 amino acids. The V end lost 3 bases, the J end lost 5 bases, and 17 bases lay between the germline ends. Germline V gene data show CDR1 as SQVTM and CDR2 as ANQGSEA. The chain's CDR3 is CSVDGSLGGNEQYF. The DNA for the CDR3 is TGCAGCGTTGACGGGTCGCTTGGGGGGAACGAGCAGTACTTC.

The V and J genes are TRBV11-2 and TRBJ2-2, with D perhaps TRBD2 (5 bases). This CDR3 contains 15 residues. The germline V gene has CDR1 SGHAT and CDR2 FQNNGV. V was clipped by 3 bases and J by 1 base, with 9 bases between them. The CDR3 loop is CASSFVARNTGELFF. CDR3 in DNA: TGTGCCAGCAGCTTTGTAGCGAGGAACACCGGGGAGCTGTTTTTT.

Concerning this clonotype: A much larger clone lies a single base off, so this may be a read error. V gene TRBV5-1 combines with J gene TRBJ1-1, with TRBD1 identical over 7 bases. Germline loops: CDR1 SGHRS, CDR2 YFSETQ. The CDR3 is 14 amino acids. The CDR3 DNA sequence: TGCGCCAGCAGCTGGGGACAGTCCTACACTGAAGATTTCTTT. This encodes CASSWGQSYTEDFF.

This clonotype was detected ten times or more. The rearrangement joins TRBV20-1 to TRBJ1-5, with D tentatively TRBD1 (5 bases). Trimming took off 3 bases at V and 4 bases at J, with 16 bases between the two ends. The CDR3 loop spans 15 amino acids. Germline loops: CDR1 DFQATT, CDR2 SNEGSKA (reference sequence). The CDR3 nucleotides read TGCAGTGCTAGGGTGCTGGGGGATCGGAATCAGCCCCAGCATTTT. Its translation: CSARVLGDRNQPQHF.

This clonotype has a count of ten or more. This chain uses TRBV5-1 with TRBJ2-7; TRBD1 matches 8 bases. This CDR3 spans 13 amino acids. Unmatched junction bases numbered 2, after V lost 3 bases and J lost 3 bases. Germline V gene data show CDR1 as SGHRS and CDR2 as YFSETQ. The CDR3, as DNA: TGCGCCAGCAGCTGGGACAGGCTCTACGAGCAGTACTTC. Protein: CASSWDRLYEQYF.

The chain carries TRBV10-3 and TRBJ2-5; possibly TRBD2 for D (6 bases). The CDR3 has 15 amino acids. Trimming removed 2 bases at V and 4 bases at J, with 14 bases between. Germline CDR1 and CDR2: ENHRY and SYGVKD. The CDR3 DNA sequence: TGTGCCATCAGTGAGCGCGGGGAACTAGGAGAGACCCAGTACTTC. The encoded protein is CAISERGELGETQYF.

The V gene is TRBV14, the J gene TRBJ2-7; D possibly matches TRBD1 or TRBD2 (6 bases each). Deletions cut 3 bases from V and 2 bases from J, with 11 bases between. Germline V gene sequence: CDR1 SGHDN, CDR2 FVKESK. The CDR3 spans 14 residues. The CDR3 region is CASSQGGQAYEQYF. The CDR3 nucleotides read TGTGCCAGCAGCCAGGGGGGACAAGCCTACGAGCAGTACTTC.

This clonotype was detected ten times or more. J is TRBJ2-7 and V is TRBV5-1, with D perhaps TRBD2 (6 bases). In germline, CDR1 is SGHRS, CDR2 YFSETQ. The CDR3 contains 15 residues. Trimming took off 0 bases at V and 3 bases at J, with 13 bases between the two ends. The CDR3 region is CASSLGRVPLYEQYF. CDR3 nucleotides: TGCGCCAGCAGCTTGGGGAGGGTCCCCCTCTACGAGCAGTACTTC. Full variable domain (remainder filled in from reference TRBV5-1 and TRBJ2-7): KAGVTQTPRYLIKTRGQQVTLSCSPISGHRSVSWYQQTPGQGLQFLFEYFSETQRNKGNFPGRFSGRQFSNSRSEMNVSTLELGDSALYLCASSLGRVPLYEQYFGPGTRLTVT.

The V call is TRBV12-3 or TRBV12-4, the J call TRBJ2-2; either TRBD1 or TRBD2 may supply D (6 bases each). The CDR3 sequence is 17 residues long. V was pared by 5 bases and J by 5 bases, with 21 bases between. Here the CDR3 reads CASSEYASGGRTGELFF. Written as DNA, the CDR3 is TGTGCCAGCAGTGAATACGCCTCCGGGGGCCGTACCGGGGAGCTGTTTTTT.

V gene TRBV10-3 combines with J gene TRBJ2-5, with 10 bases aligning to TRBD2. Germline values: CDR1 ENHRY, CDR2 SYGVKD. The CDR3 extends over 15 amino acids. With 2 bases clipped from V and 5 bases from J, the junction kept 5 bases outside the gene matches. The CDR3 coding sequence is TGTGCCATCAGTGAGGAGGGGACTAGCGAGGAGACCCAGTACTTC. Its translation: CAISEEGTSEETQYF.

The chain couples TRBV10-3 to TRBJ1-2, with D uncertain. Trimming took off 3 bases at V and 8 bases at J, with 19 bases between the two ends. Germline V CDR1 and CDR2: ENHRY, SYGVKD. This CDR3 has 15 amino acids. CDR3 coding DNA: TGTGCCATCAGTGATACGACGGTAGGGCCCGGAGGCTACACCTTC. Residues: CAISDTTVGPGGYTF.